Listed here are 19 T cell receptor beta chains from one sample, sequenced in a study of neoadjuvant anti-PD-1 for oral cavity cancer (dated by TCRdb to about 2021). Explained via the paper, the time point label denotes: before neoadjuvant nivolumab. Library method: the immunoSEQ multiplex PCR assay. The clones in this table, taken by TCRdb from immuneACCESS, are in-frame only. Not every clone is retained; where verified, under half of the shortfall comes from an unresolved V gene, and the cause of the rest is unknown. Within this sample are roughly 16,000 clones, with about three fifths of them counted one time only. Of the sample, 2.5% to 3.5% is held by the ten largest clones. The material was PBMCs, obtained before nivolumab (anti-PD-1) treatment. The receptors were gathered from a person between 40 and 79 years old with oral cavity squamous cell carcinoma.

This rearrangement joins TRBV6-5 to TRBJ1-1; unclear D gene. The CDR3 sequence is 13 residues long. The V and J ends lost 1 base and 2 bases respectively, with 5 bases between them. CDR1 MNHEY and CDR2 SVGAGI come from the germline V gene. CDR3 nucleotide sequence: TGTGCCAGCAGTTACTGGGAAAACACTGAAGCTTTCTTT. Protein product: CASSYWENTEAFF.

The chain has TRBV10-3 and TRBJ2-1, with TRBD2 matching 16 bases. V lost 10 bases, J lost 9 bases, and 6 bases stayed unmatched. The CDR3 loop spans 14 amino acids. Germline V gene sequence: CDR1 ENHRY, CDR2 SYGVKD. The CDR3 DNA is TGTGCCACCCAGGGGACTAGCGGGAGGGTTGAGCAGTTCTTC. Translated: CATQGTSGRVEQFF.

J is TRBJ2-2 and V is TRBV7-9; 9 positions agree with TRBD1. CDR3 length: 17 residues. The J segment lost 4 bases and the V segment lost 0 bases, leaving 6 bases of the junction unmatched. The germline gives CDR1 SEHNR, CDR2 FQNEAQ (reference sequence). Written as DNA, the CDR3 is TGTGCCAGCAGCTTAGCGCTTGGGACAGGGACCACCGGGGAGCTGTTTTTT. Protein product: CASSLALGTGTTGELFF.

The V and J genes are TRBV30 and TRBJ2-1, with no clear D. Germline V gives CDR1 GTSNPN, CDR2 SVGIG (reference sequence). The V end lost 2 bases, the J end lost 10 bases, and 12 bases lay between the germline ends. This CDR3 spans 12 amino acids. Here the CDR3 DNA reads TGTGCCTGGAGTCTGATGAGGAGAGAGCAGTTCTTC. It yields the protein CAWSLMRREQFF.

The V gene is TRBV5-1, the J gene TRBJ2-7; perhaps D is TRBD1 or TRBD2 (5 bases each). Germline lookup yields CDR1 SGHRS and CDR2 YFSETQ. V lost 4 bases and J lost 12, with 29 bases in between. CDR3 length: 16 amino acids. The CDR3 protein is CASSTKRPRDGSELYF. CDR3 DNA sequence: TGCGCCAGCAGCACTAAACGGCCAAGGGACGGTTCTGAACTGTACTTC. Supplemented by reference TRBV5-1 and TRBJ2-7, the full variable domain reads KAGVTQTPRYLIKTRGQQVTLSCSPISGHRSVSWYQQTPGQGLQFLFEYFSETQRNKGNFPGRFSGRQFSNSRSEMNVSTLELGDSALYLCASSTKRPRDGSELYFGPGTRLTVT.

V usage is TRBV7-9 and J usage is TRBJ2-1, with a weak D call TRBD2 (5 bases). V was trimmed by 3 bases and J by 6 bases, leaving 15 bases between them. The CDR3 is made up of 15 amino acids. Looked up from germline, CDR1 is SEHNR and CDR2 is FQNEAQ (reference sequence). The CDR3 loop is CASSFRLGRVNEQFF. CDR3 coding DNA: TGTGCCAGCAGCTTTCGGTTGGGGAGAGTCAATGAGCAGTTCTTC. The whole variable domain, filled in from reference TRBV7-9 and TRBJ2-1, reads DTGVSQNPRHKITKRGQNVTFRCDPISEHNRLYWYRQTLGQGPEFLTYFQNEAQLEKSRLLSDRFSAERPKGSFSTLEIQRTEQGDSAMYLCASSFRLGRVNEQFFGPGTRLTVL.

The DNA for the CDR3 is TGTGCCAGCAGCTTCACCCGGACAGGGGGCTACAATGAGCAGTTCTTC. Residues: CASSFTRTGGYNEQFF. This rearrangement joins TRBV13 to TRBJ2-1; TRBD1 matches 10 bases. V trimming: 3 bases; J trimming: 3 bases; junction bases outside the gene matches: 5. Germline loops: CDR1 PRHDT, CDR2 FYEKMQ (reference sequence). The CDR3 length is 16 residues.

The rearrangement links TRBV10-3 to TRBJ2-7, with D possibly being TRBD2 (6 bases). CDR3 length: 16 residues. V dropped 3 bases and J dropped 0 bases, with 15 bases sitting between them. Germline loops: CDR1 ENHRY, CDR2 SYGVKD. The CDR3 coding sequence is TGTGCCATCAGTGAAGCTAGGAGGGCTAGCTCCTACGAGCAGTACTTC. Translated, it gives CAISEARRASSYEQYF.

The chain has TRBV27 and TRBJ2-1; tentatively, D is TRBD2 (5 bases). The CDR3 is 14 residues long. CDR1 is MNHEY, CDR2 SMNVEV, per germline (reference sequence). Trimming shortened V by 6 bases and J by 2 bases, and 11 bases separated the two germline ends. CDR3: CASSPLDPYNEQFF. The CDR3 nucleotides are TGTGCCAGCAGCCCACTAGATCCCTACAATGAGCAGTTCTTC.

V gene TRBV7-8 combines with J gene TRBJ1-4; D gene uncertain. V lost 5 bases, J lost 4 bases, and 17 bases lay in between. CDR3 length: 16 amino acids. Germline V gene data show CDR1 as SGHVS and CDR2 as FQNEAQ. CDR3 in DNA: TGTGCCAGCAGCCCGAAAGCCAGCACGCGTAATGAAAAACTGTTTTTT. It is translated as CASSPKASTRNEKLFF. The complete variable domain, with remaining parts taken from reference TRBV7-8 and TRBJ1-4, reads GAGVSQSPRYKVAKRGQDVALRCDPISGHVSLFWYQQALGQGPEFLTYFQNEAQLDKSGLPSDRFFAERPEGSVSTLKIQRTQQEDSAVYLCASSPKASTRNEKLFFGSGTQLSVL.

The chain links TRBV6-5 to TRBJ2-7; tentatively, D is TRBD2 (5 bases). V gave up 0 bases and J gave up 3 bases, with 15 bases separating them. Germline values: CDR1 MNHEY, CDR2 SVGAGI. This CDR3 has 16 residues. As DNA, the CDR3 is TGTGCCAGCAGTTACTCGAAGGCTAGCTCTGGCTACGAGCAGTACTTC. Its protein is CASSYSKASSGYEQYF.

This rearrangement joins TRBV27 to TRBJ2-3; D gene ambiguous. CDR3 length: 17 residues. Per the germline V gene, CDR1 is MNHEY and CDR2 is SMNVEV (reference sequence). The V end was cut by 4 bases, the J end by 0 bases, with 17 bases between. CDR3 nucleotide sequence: TGTGCCAGCAGTTCTCTCCCATTGATGTCTAGCACAGATACGCAGTATTTT. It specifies CASSSLPLMSSTDTQYF.

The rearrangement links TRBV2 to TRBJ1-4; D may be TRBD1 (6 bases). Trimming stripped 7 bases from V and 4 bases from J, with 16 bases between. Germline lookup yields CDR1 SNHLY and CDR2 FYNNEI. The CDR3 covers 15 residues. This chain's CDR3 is CASKNTGSHNEKLFF. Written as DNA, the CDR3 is TGTGCCAGCAAAAACACAGGGAGCCATAATGAAAAACTGTTTTTT.

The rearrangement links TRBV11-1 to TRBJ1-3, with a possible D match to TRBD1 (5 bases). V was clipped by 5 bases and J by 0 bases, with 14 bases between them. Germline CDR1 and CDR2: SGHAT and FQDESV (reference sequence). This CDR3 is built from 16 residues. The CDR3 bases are TGTGCCAGCAGCCCGGGTGGGGCAGACTCTGGAAACACCATATATTTT. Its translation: CASSPGGADSGNTIYF.

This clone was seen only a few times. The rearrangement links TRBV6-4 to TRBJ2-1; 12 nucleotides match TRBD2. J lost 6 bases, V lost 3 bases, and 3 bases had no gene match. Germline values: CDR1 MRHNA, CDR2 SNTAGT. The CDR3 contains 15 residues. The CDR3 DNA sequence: TGTGCCAGCAGTGATACACTAGCGGGAGGCAATGAGCAGTTCTTC. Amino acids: CASSDTLAGGNEQFF.

This CDR3 is CASSLGGNTEAFF. CDR3 nucleotides: TGTGCCAGCAGTTTAGGAGGGAACACTGAAGCTTTCTTT. The rearrangement joins TRBV28 to TRBJ1-1; D is unclear. V was cut by 2 bases and J by 1 base, with 5 bases left in between. Germline CDR1 MDHEN, CDR2 SYDVKM. CDR3 length: 13 amino acids.

CDR3 DNA sequence: TGTGCCAGCAGCTCCGGGACAGGGTTATTCACAGATACGCAGTATTTT. This gives the protein CASSSGTGLFTDTQYF. The J gene is TRBJ2-3, the V gene TRBV11-3, with 9 bases identical to TRBD1. The CDR3 spans 16 residues. The junction had 7 bases not matched to a gene; V was cut back by 4 bases and J by 2 bases. Germline CDR1 SGHNT, CDR2 YENEEA.

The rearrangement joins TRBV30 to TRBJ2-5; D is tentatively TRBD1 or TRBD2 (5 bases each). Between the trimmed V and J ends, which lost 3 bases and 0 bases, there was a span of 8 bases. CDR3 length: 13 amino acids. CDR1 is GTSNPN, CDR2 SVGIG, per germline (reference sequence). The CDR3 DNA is TGTGCCTGGAGCGGGGCAAACCAAGAGACCCAGTACTTC. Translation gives CAWSGANQETQYF.

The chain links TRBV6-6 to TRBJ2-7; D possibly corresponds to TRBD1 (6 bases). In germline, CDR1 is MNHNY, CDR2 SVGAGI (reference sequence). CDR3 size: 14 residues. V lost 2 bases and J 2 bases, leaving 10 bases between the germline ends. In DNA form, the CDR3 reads TGTGCCAGCAGTTACCAACAGGGCCCCTACGAGCAGTACTTC. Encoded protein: CASSYQQGPYEQYF.